Shown below are 12 T cell receptor beta chains from a single sample sequenced in a study of cytomegalovirus exposure and HLA in healthy donors. Primers: 60 Vbeta forward and 13 Jbeta reverse. TCRdb keeps only in-frame clones here, not all; method: immunoSEQ multiplex PCR. The table has under 200,000 clones, 68% seen once; the top ten hold roughly 2.7%. Source material: PBMCs. These receptors all stem from a middle-aged woman in good health and CMV-seropositive.

This clone was found once. The chain recombines TRBV7-2 with TRBJ1-5; the match to TRBD1 covers 9 bases. Germline CDR1 SGHTA, CDR2 FQGNSA. This CDR3 is 19 amino acids long. Trimming cost V 0 bases and J 2 bases; bases outside gene matches: 11. For the CDR3, the DNA is TGTGCCAGCAGCTTAGCGCCTACAGGGGGCGCGGGAGGCAATCAGCCCCAGCATTTT. It codes for CASSLAPTGGAGGNQPQHF.

The chain has TRBV18 and TRBJ1-1, with TRBD1 matching over 8 bases. This CDR3 has 15 amino acids. Trimming at V came to 2 bases and at J to 6 bases, leaving 8 bases not matched to a gene. Germline CDR1 and CDR2: KGHSH and LQKENI. CDR3 DNA: TGTGCCAGCTCACCAGACCCCGGACAGGGCCCTGAAGCTTTCTTT. It is translated as CASSPDPGQGPEAFF.

This chain uses TRBV7-2 with TRBJ2-3; D uncertain. Trimming removed 2 bases at V and 4 bases at J, with 7 bases between. This CDR3 is 13 amino acids long. Germline assignment: CDR1 SGHTA and CDR2 FQGNSA. The CDR3 spells CASSLFGSDTQYF. The CDR3 DNA reads as TGTGCCAGCAGCTTATTCGGGTCAGATACGCAGTATTTT.

This chain connects TRBV5-4 to TRBJ2-5, with 10 positions matching TRBD1. The last part of the DNA fits TRBJ2-7 better; the J call may be wrong. This CDR3 region has 15 residues. Per the germline V gene, CDR1 is SGHNT and CDR2 is YYREEE (reference sequence). CDR3 sequence (DNA): TGTGCCAGCAGTCCCGGGACAGGGGCGCCCTACGAGCAGTACTTC. It yields the protein CASSPGTGAPYEQYF.

This clone was detected only a few times. V is TRBV2 and J is TRBJ2-2; D is unresolved. V lost 8 bases to trimming and J lost 7 bases, with 11 bases between them. The germline V gene encodes CDR1 SNHLY and CDR2 FYNNEI. CDR3 size: 12 residues. The CDR3 DNA reads as TGTGCCAGCCGGAGCTCTGTCGGGGAGCTGTTTTTT. Translated, it gives CASRSSVGELFF.

For this clone: The junction departs from the called germline gene at one end, perhaps through a read error. The chain employs TRBV28 and TRBJ1-5; 7 bases are shared with TRBD1. Per germline, CDR1 MDHEN and CDR2 SYDVKM. The CDR3 runs to 15 residues. The CDR3 sequence: CASINQGVSNQPQNF. CDR3 in DNA: TGTGCCAGCATCAATCAGGGGGTCAGCAATCAGCCCCAGAATTTT.

V gene TRBV5-6 combines with J gene TRBJ1-1, with 7 positions matching TRBD1. Germline CDR1 and CDR2: SGHDT and YYEEEE. The trim removed 4 bases at V and 1 base at J, leaving 7 bases unmatched. This CDR3 has 15 amino acids. The CDR3 protein is CASSAYGQENTEAFF. CDR3 bases: TGTGCCAGCAGCGCATACGGACAGGAGAACACTGAAGCTTTCTTT.

This chain joins TRBV28 and TRBJ1-4; 7 nucleotides align to TRBD1. Trimming at V came to 3 bases and at J to 6 bases, leaving 4 bases not matched to a gene. This CDR3 has 14 residues. The V gene's germline CDR1 is MDHEN and CDR2 SYDVKM. This chain's CDR3 is CASSLRGPYEKLFF. The DNA of the CDR3 is TGTGCCAGCAGTTTGAGGGGGCCTTATGAAAAACTGTTTTTT. Supplemented by reference TRBV28 and TRBJ1-4, the full variable domain reads DVKVTQSSRYLVKRTGEKVFLECVQDMDHENMFWYRQDPGLGLRLIYFSYDVKMKEKGDIPEGYSVSREKKERFSLILESASTNQTSMYLCASSLRGPYEKLFFGSGTQLSVL.

A few counts support this clone. The J gene is TRBJ1-2, the V gene TRBV5-1; 9 bases are a match to TRBD1. The CDR3 covers 15 residues. CDR1 is SGHRS, CDR2 YFSETQ, per germline. V lost 4 bases to trimming and J lost 6 bases; unmatched junction nucleotides: 10. The CDR3 is CASSRRTGALDGYTF. The CDR3, as DNA: TGCGCCAGCAGCCGCAGGACAGGGGCTTTAGATGGCTACACCTTC.

The V and J genes are TRBV11-1 and TRBJ2-3; D possibly corresponds to TRBD2 (5 bases). This CDR3 spans 14 amino acids. Trimming stripped 0 bases from V and 4 bases from J, with 8 bases between. CDR1 and CDR2 (germline): SGHAT, FQDESV (reference sequence). CDR3 in DNA: TGTGCCAGCAGCTTAGCGGACTGGCCAGATACGCAGTATTTT. Residues: CASSLADWPDTQYF.

This chain uses TRBV7-2 with TRBJ2-1, with 7 bases that match TRBD2. The CDR3 spans 13 residues. Germline V gene data show CDR1 as SGHTA and CDR2 as FQGNSA. Trimming took 5 bases from V and 13 from J; bases not matched to a gene: 11. The CDR3 sequence: CASSTSSGSEQFF. CDR3 DNA: TGTGCCAGCAGCACCTCTAGCGGTTCCGAACAGTTCTTC.

The chain uses TRBV7-2 and TRBJ1-3, with 11 bases lining up with TRBD1. The ends lost 5 bases at V and 0 bases at J; junction bases unmatched: 6. The V gene's germline CDR1 is SGHTA and CDR2 FQGNSA. The CDR3 consists of 17 residues. The CDR3 is CASSHGQGAASGNTIYF. The CDR3 DNA reads TGTGCCAGCAGCCACGGACAGGGGGCGGCCTCTGGAAACACCATATATTTT. Looking up the rest from reference TRBV7-2 and TRBJ1-3 gives the full variable domain: GAGVSQSPSNKVTEKGKDVELRCDPISGHTALYWYRQSLGQGLEFLIYFQGNSAPDKSGLPSDRFSAERTGGSVSTLTIQRTQQEDSAVYLCASSHGQGAASGNTIYFGEGSWLTVV.